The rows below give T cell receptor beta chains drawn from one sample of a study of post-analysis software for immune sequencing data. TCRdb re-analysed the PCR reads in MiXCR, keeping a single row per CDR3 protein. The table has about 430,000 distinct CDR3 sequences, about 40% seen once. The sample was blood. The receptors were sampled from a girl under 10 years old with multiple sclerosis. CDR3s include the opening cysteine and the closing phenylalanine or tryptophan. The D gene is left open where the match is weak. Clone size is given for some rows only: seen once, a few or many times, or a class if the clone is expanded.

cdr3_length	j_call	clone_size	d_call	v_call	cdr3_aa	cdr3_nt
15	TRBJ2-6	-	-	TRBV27	CASSLYHSGANVLTF	TGTGCCAGCAGTTTATACCACTCTGGGGCCAACGTCCTGACTTTC
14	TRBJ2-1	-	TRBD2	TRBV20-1	CSARPAAGGSEQLF	TGCAGTGCTAGACCAGCGGCGGGGGGGAGTGAGCAGTTGTTC
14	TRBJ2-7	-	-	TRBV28	CASSLASPPDEQYF	TGTGCCAGCAGTTTGGCGAGCCCTCCGGACGAGCAGTACTTC
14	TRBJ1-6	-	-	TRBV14	CASSRLGIDSPLHF	TGTGCCAGCAGCCGCCTTGGCATTGATTCACCCCTCCACTTT
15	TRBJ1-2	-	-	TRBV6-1	CASSDPRTVNYGYTF	TGTGCCAGCAGTGACCCGCGGACAGTTAACTATGGCTACACCTTC
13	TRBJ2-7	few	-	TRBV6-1	CASCRGHSYEQYF	TGTGCCAGCTGCCGGGGTCACTCCTACGAGCAGTACTTC
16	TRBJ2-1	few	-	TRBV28	CASSLSAESSYNEQFF	TGTGCCAGCAGTTTATCTGCAGAGAGCTCCTACAATGAGCAGTTCTTC
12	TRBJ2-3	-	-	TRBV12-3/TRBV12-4	CASRGDGDTQYF	TGTGCCAGCAGGGGGGACGGTGATACGCAGTATTTT
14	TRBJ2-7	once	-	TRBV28	CASSLWSGIYEQYF	TGTGCCAGCAGTTTATGGTCTGGGATCTACGAGCAGTACTTC
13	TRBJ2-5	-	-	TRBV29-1	CSVEEGSLGEQYF	TGCAGCGTTGAGGAGGGGTCCCTTGGGGAGCAGTACTTC
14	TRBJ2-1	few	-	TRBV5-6	CASSLDRVYNEQFF	TGTGCCAGCAGCTTGGACAGGGTTTACAATGAGCAGTTCTTC
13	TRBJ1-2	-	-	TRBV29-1	CSANVAGPFGYTF	TGCAGCGCAAACGTCGCAGGCCCCTTTGGCTACACCTTC